These 3 T cell receptor beta chains share one sample of origin, sequenced in a study of STAT3 mutations in large granular lymphocyte leukemia. Study-wide results and limits: Every T-cell large granular lymphocyte leukemia patient had at least one immunodominant TCR beta clonotype.

Their target antigens are unknown. Profiled with immunoSEQ multiplex PCR; TCRdb holds only in-frame clones, not every one. Found here are about 42,000 clones, about 81% of them singletons; the top ten hold 0.43%. Material: PBMCs. These receptors all stem from a human donor with T large granular lymphocyte leukemia. Some clones in this sample may be carry-over from other donors' samples.

This chain connects TRBV7-9 to TRBJ1-6; D not resolved. Deletions cut 5 bases from V and 9 bases from J, with 14 bases between. The germline gives CDR1 SEHNR, CDR2 FQNEAQ (reference sequence). This CDR3 contains 14 residues. The CDR3 loop reads CASSPAGDRSPLHF. DNA for the CDR3: TGTGCCAGCAGCCCTGCCGGGGATCGTTCACCCCTCCACTTT.

The chain links TRBV27 to TRBJ1-1, with D hard to call. V was pared by 3 bases and J by 3 bases, with 26 bases between. The V gene's germline CDR1 is MNHEY and CDR2 SMNVEV (reference sequence). The CDR3 has 19 amino acids. CDR3 residues: CASSFFGTPTGREDTEAFF. CDR3 DNA: TGTGCCAGCAGTTTCTTTGGTACCCCCACCGGGCGAGAGGACACTGAAGCTTTCTTT.

The V gene is TRBV6-6, the J gene TRBJ2-1; D possibly corresponds to TRBD2 (5 bases). The CDR3 contains 13 residues. CDR1 and CDR2 from the germline V gene are MNHNY and SVGAGI (reference sequence). V was cut by 2 bases and J by 8 bases, with 10 bases left in between. The CDR3 sequence: CASSYVRGYEQFF. The CDR3 nucleotides are TGTGCCAGCAGTTACGTGAGAGGGTATGAGCAGTTCTTC.